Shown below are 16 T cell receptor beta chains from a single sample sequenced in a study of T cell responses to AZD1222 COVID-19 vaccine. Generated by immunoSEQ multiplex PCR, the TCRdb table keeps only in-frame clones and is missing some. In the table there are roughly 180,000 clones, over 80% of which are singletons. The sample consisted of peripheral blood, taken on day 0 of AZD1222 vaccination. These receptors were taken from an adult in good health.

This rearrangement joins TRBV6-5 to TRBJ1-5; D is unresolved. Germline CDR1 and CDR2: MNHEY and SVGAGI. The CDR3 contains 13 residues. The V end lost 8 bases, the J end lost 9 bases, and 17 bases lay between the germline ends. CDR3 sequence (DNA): TGTGCCAGCTTTCTGACCTGGGATGGGCCCCAGCATTTT. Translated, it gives CASFLTWDGPQHF.

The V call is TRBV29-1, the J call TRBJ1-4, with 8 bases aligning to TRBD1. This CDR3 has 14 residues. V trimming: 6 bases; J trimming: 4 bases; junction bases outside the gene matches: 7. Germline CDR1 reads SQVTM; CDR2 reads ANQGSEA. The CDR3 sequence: CSVAGGKGNEKLFF. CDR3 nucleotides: TGCAGCGTAGCAGGGGGCAAGGGTAATGAAAAACTGTTTTTT.

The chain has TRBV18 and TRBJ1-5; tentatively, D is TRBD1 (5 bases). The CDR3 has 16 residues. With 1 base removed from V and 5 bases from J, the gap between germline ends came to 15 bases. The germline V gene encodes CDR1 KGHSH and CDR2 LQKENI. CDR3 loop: CASSPQGGREDQPQHF. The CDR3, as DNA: TGTGCCAGCTCACCACAGGGAGGCAGGGAGGATCAGCCCCAGCATTTT.

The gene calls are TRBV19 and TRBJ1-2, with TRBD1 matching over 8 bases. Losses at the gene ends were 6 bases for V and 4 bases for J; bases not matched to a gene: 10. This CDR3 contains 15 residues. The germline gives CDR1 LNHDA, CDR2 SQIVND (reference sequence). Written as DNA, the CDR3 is TGTGCCAGTAGACCATCGGACAGGGAAATCTATGGCTACACCTTC. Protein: CASRPSDREIYGYTF.

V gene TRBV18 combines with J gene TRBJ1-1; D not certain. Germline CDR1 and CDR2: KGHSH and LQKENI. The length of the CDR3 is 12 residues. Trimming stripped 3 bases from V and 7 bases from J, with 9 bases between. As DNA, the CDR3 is TGTGCCAGCTCACCCGCCGGGATTGAAGCTTTCTTT. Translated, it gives CASSPAGIEAFF.

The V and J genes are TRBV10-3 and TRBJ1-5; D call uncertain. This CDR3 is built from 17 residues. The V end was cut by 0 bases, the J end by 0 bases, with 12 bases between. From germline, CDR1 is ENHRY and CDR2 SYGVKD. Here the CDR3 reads CAISESMAVNSNQPQHF. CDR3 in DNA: TGTGCCATCAGTGAGTCGATGGCAGTCAATAGCAATCAGCCCCAGCATTTT.

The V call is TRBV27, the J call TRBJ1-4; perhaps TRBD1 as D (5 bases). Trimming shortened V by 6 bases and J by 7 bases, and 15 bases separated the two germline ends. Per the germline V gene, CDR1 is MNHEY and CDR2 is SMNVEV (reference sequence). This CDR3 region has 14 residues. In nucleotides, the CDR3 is TGTGCCAGCAGACTGACAGCCTCAAGTGAAAAACTGTTTTTT. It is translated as CASRLTASSEKLFF.

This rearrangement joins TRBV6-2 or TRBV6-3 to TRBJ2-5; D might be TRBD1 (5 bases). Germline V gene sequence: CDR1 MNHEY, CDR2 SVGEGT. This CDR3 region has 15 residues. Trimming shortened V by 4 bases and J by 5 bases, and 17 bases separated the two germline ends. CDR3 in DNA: TGTGCCAGCAGTTTCACAGGAAGTGGTTGGGAGACCCAGTACTTC. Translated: CASSFTGSGWETQYF.

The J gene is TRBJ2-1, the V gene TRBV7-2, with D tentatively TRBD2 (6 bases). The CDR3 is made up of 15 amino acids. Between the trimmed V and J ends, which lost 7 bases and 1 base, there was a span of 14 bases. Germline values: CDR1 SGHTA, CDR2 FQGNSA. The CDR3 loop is CASNAGGTSYNEQFF. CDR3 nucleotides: TGTGCCAGCAACGCGGGCGGGACTTCCTACAATGAGCAGTTCTTC.

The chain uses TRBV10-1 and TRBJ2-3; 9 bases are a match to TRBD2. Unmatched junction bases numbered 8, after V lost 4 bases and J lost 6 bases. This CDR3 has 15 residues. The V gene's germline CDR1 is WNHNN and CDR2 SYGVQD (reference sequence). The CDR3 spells CASSAGTSYRDTQYF. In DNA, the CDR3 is TGCGCCAGCAGTGCAGGGACTAGCTACCGGGATACGCAGTATTTT.

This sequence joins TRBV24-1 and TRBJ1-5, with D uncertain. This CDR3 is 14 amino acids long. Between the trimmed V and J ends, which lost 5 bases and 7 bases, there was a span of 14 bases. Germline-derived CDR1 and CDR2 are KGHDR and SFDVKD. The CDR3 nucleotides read TGTGCCACCAGTGGGTACGGGGAGAGACAGCCCCAGCATTTT. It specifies CATSGYGERQPQHF.

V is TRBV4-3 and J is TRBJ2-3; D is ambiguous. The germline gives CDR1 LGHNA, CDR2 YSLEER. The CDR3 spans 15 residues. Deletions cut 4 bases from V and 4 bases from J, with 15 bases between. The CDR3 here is CASSPNAELADTQYF. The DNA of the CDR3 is TGCGCCAGCAGCCCGAATGCGGAGTTGGCAGATACGCAGTATTTT.

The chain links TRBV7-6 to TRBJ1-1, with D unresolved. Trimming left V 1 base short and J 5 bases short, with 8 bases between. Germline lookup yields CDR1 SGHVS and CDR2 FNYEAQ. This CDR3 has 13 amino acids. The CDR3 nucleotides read TGTGCCAGCAGCTTAGAGGGTTCGACTGAAGCTTTCTTT. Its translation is CASSLEGSTEAFF.

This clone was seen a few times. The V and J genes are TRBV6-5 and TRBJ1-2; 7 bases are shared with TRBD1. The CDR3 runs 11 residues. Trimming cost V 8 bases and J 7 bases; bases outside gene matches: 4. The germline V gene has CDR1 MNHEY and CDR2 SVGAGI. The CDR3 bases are TGTGCCAGCGACAGGGTTGGTGGCTACACCTTC. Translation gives CASDRVGGYTF.

For the CDR3, the DNA is TGTGCCAGCAGCCCCGGCGGGGAGCAGTACTTC. It encodes CASSPGGEQYF. The chain joins TRBV7-2 to TRBJ2-7; TRBD2 might be the D (5 bases). The germline V gene has CDR1 SGHTA and CDR2 FQGNSA. Trimming pared 5 bases from V and 7 bases from J, leaving 9 bases between. This CDR3 has 11 amino acids.

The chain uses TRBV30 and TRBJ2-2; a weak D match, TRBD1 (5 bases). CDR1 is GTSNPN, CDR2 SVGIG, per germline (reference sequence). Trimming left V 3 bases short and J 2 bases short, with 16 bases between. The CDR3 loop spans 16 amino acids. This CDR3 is CAWSRSRRANTGELFF. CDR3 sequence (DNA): TGTGCCTGGAGCCGCTCGCGCAGGGCCAACACCGGGGAGCTGTTTTTT.